This T cell receptor beta chain originates from a study of blood T cell repertoires in COVID-19. Symptom resolution, clearance, or two negative PCRs marked donors in Cohort 3 as recovered. Trimming removed 4 bases from V and 1 base from J; junction bases left unmatched: 5. CDR1 SEHNR and CDR2 FQNEAQ come from the germline V gene (reference sequence). This CDR3 spans 15 amino acids. Measured with immunoSEQ multiplex PCR; TCRdb has only the in-frame clones, and not every one. The sample consists of about 320,000 clones, over 70% of them appearing once. Sequences were obtained from PBMCs or T cells enriched from blood (not recorded which). The receptor comes from a man under 40 who had recovered from COVID-19. The rearrangement joins TRBV7-9 to TRBJ2-7; TRBD1 aligns across 9 bases. DNA of the CDR3: TGTGCCAGCAGCTCCTCCGGGACAGGGTCCTACGAGCAGTACTTC. Translating gives CASSSSGTGSYEQYF.